This T cell receptor beta chain was found in a study of blood T cell repertoires in COVID-19. Study at large: The United States, Italy and Spain were the sources of the acute and convalescent COVID-19 samples. T cells, B-cell-depleted T cells, or PBMCs provided the cDNA or gDNA that served as material.

Original data processing: Estimation of nucleated cell counts relied on the amplification of reference gene primers. Libraries were prepared by immunoSEQ multiplex PCR; TCRdb keeps only in-frame clonotypes and omits some of them. That table is the source of V, J and clone size, and D and trimming were worked out from the DNA. The table lists over 150,000 clones, about 83% of them singletons, with around a fifth in the top ten. As concerns this clone: One end of the junction fails to match germline, which may point to a read error. Other DNA sequences from this sample encode an identical CDR3 as well.

The TCR comes from a woman aged 70-85 years who had recovered from COVID-19. Specimen: peripheral blood.

The CDR3 nucleotides are TGTGCCAGCAGCATCGGGACAGTTACCGGGGAGCTGTTTTTT. Translated: CASSIGTVTGELFF. This sequence joins TRBV5-1 and TRBJ2-2; the match to TRBD1 covers 7 bases. Germline V gene sequence: CDR1 SGHRS, CDR2 YFSETQ. The CDR3 consists of 14 residues.